A single TCR beta chain is shown here with its context. Obtained from alopecia areata patients were lesional scalp punch biopsies along with peripheral blood. The source of the sample is a study of CD8+ T cells in alopecia areata. It was cDNA, reverse transcribed from extracted RNA, that served as the sequencing template. The method was immunoSEQ multiplex PCR; TCRdb's version includes in-frame clones alone and lacks a portion of them. Counted here are about 14,000 clones, 45% to 60% occurring once; the ten biggest clones make up 9.5% to 13%. V lost 7 bases, J lost 5 bases, and 17 bases lay in between. Germline lookup yields CDR1 SNHLY and CDR2 FYNNEI. The CDR3 runs 14 residues.

The starting material was skin, obtained at week 0. This chain uses TRBV2 with TRBJ1-2, with TRBD1 as a possible D gene (5 bases). The sequence was obtained from a human donor with alopecia areata. The CDR3 coding sequence is TGTGCCAGCACCACCGGAGGGGAGGGTTATGGCTACACCTTC. It is translated as CASTTGGEGYGYTF.